This T cell receptor beta chain was obtained from a study of blood T cell repertoires in COVID-19. About the study: Material from acute and convalescent COVID-19 was sourced from the United States, Italy and Spain.

The CDR3 runs 18 residues. Germline assignment: CDR1 LNHDA and CDR2 SQIVND (reference sequence). After removal of 1 base from V and 4 bases from J, the junction contained 8 bases not matched to a gene. This clone appeared a single time. In the source study's methods: Scientists estimated how many nucleated cells there were by amplifying reference gene primers. Produced via immunoSEQ multiplex PCR; TCRdb's table is partial and in-frame only. V and J calls and clone size follow that table, whereas D and trimming were derived from the DNA. The table shows about 120,000 clones, with approximately 81% occurring only once.

The receptor was isolated from a man between 40 and 49 years old with acute or convalescent COVID-19. The sample taken for sequencing was peripheral blood. The V gene is TRBV19, the J gene TRBJ2-1, with TRBD2 identical over 12 bases. The CDR3 DNA reads as TGTGCCAGTAGTATAGGATCGACTAGCGGGGGAACTTACAATGAGCAGTTCTTC. As protein: CASSIGSTSGGTYNEQFF. Based on the CDR3 plus reference TRBV19 and TRBJ2-1, the full variable domain is DGGITQSPKYLFRKEGQNVTLSCEQNLNHDAMYWYRQDPGQGLRLIYYSQIVNDFQKGDIAEGYSVSREKKESFPLTVTSAQKNPTAFYLCASSIGSTSGGTYNEQFFGPGTRLTVL.